This T cell receptor (beta chain) was retrieved from a study of Siglec-9 on CD8 T cells in melanoma (dated by TCRdb to about 2019). About the full investigation: In this study, researchers looked at how Siglec-9 is expressed on CD8+ T cells and what Siglec-9 does to regulate T cells within the melanoma tumor microenvironment. Broad study findings and their caveats: According to the reported findings, Siglec-9 marked and regulated a subset of effector memory CD8+ T cells that seemed to build up inside melanoma tumors.

The trim is 4 bases for V and 8 bases for J, with a gap of 17 bases between the germline ends. There are 15 amino acids in the CDR3, from cysteine to phenylalanine inclusive. CDR3 DNA is the only sequence kept; it has 45 bases, read in frame from the first base. The germline V gene encodes CDR1 SNHLY and CDR2 FYNNEI. The receptor library was made with the immunoSEQ multiplex PCR assay. TCRdb stores this immuneACCESS table with in-frame sequences only. Part of the clones is absent; in the studies checked, under half of the shortfall reflects unresolved V genes, and no reason is known for the rest. This sample has approximately 35,000 clones in its table, and 65% to 85% of those were observed once. Under 2% of the sample is held by the ten biggest clonotypes. Notes on this clone: Which antigen it targets is not known. Base qualities were left out, and no much larger clone turns up one base away.

Sequencing used Siglec-9- CD8+ T cells sorted from blood. This sample's cell subset or site label indicates: CD8 T cells lacking Siglec-9. This receptor was taken from a human donor in good health. The chain is encoded by TRBV2 joined to TRBJ2-2; the D gene remains uncertain. Read as DNA, the sequence is TGTGCCAGCAGTGGTTTAGAGATGTTTGAAGGGGAGCTGTTTTTT. The resulting protein is CASSGLEMFEGELFF.